This TCR beta chain was identified in a study of T-cell reconstitution after alpha-beta-depleted transplantation in children. Whole-study results and caveats: A year post-transplant, T-cell counts and diversity derived mostly from newly produced T cells. It was surviving recipient T cells and thymic progenitors that gave some patients high TCRbeta diversity at day 60. Expanded graft clones numbering several hundred reportedly gave rise to alpha-beta T cells about two months after transplant.

This clonotype was counted many times. What it binds is not known. Unique molecular identifiers featured in how the TCRbeta library was prepared. TCRdb recomputed calls from the PCR reads with MiXCR, one row per CDR3 protein. This table has hundreds of thousands of distinct CDR3 sequences, over 9.5% appearing once. Germline V lookup: CDR1 SGHRS, CDR2 YFSETQ. J gave up 0 bases and V 4 bases, and 6 bases lay outside the gene matches. The CDR3 loop spans 17 amino acids. The sample in question was PBMCs, obtained before TCRalphabeta/CD19-depleted stem cell transplant. This sequence originates from a child aged 2 to 9 with inherited bone marrow failure, due to receive a stem cell transplant. This chain connects TRBV5-1 to TRBJ2-1; 11 nucleotides match TRBD2. The CDR3 bases are TGCGCCAGCAGCCCACGTACTAGCGGGAGCTCCTACAATGAGCAGTTCTTC. Translation: CASSPRTSGSSYNEQFF.